The 18 T cell receptor beta chains given below trace back to one sample, sequenced in a study of shared clonotypes between healthy human individuals. Naive CD8 populations comprised CD45RO-negative cells positively selected for CCR7, excluding terminally differentiated effector memory CD45RA+ cells. Only in-frame clones appear in the TCRdb table, and some are missing; sequencing was by immunoSEQ multiplex PCR. The top ten hold under 2% of the sample, which has millions of clones, approximately 94% seen once. The sample was naive CD8+ T cells from PBMCs. These receptors came from a man aged 18-30 years in good health. Some clones in this sample may be carry-over from other donors' samples.

V and J are TRBV28 and TRBJ2-2, with TRBD2 as a possible D gene (6 bases). This CDR3 is 15 amino acids long. Germline CDR1 MDHEN, CDR2 SYDVKM. With 2 bases removed from V and 8 bases from J, the gap between germline ends came to 15 bases. CDR3 amino acids: CASSLGFPGAGELFF. CDR3 nucleotide sequence: TGTGCCAGCAGTTTAGGGTTTCCGGGAGCTGGGGAGCTGTTTTTT.

This rearrangement joins TRBV27 to TRBJ2-1; TRBD2 matches at 8 bases. The germline gives CDR1 MNHEY, CDR2 SMNVEV (reference sequence). The CDR3 extends over 16 amino acids. V shed 5 bases and J 2 bases; nucleotides not matched to a gene: 8. Here the CDR3 DNA reads TGTGCCAGCAGTGACCCCGCGGGGGGACCCTACAATGAGCAGTTCTTC. This sequence encodes CASSDPAGGPYNEQFF.

This clone was recorded only once. This chain uses TRBV7-8 with TRBJ2-3; 10 nucleotides match TRBD2. J gave up 6 bases and V 5 bases, and 14 bases lay outside the gene matches. The CDR3 covers 17 residues. The germline CDR1 and CDR2 sequences are SGHVS and FQNEAQ. The CDR3 loop reads CASSQAGLALKRDTQYF. As DNA, the CDR3 is TGTGCCAGCAGCCAAGCGGGACTAGCGCTTAAACGGGATACGCAGTATTTT. The full variable domain, its missing parts supplied by reference TRBV7-8 and TRBJ2-3, is GAGVSQSPRYKVAKRGQDVALRCDPISGHVSLFWYQQALGQGPEFLTYFQNEAQLDKSGLPSDRFFAERPEGSVSTLKIQRTQQEDSAVYLCASSQAGLALKRDTQYFGPGTRLTVL.

The chain joins TRBV11-3 to TRBJ2-7, with TRBD2 identical over 10 bases. With 5 bases clipped from V and 2 bases from J, the junction kept 12 bases outside the gene matches. Germline V lookup: CDR1 SGHNT, CDR2 YENEEA. The CDR3 loop spans 17 amino acids. The chain's CDR3 is CASSPLWGTSATYEQYF. CDR3 in DNA: TGTGCCAGCAGCCCCTTATGGGGGACTAGCGCTACCTACGAGCAGTACTTC. Full variable domain (missing parts from reference TRBV11-3 and TRBJ2-7): EAGVVQSPRYKIIEKKQPVAFWCNPISGHNTLYWYLQNLGQGPELLIRYENEEAVDDSQLPKDRFSAERLKGVDSTLKIQPAELGDSAVYLCASSPLWGTSATYEQYFGPGTRLTVT.

V and J are TRBV5-6 and TRBJ1-1, with D possibly matching TRBD1 (5 bases). V dropped 3 bases and J dropped 2 bases, with 14 bases sitting between them. The CDR3 runs 15 residues. The V gene's germline CDR1 is SGHDT and CDR2 YYEEEE. The CDR3 DNA sequence: TGTGCCAGCAGCTCGAGACCCGGGACTAACACTGAAGCTTTCTTT. This sequence encodes CASSSRPGTNTEAFF.

This clone was found once. The rearrangement links TRBV28 to TRBJ1-5; D call uncertain. The CDR3 is 13 residues long. Germline V gene lookup returns CDR1 MDHEN and CDR2 SYDVKM. Trimming left V 4 bases short and J 7 bases short, with 11 bases between. The CDR3 region is CASSSSGRQPQHF. The CDR3 nucleotides read TGTGCCAGCAGTTCCTCCGGCAGACAGCCCCAGCATTTT.

The chain is built from TRBV7-9 and TRBJ2-5; 10 bases agree with TRBD1. The length of the CDR3 is 15 residues. Trimming took 4 bases from V and 5 from J; bases not matched to a gene: 7. The germline CDR1 and CDR2 sequences are SEHNR and FQNEAQ (reference sequence). The CDR3 region is CASSSIDRGPETQYF. Here the CDR3 DNA reads TGTGCCAGCAGCTCGATTGACAGGGGGCCCGAGACCCAGTACTTC.

This chain uses TRBV19 with TRBJ2-1, with no clear D. V was shortened by 5 bases and J by 5 bases, with 10 bases between the two germline ends. The CDR3 contains 13 residues. Germline CDR1 is LNHDA and CDR2 is SQIVND (reference sequence). CDR3 nucleotide sequence: TGTGCCAGTAGTCTCTCCTTAAACAATGAGCAGTTCTTC. It translates to CASSLSLNNEQFF.

The genes are TRBV18 and TRBJ2-1, with a weak D call TRBD2 (5 bases). The CDR3 sequence is 14 residues long. Trimming shortened V by 3 bases and J by 7 bases, and 13 bases separated the two germline ends. Looked up from germline, CDR1 is KGHSH and CDR2 is LQKENI. In DNA form, the CDR3 reads TGTGCCAGCTCACCCCCATTATTAGCGAATGAGCAGTTCTTC. Its protein product is CASSPPLLANEQFF.

The DNA for the CDR3 is TGTGCCAGCAGTCATAATCCAGGGGGGACTGAAGCTTTCTTT. Translated: CASSHNPGGTEAFF. This chain joins TRBV28 and TRBJ1-1, with 7 bases that match TRBD1. Trimming cost V 5 bases and J 5 bases; bases outside gene matches: 8. The length of the CDR3 is 14 residues. From germline, CDR1 is MDHEN and CDR2 SYDVKM.

The chain has TRBV27 and TRBJ2-7; possible D gene TRBD1, 6 bases. CDR3 length: 13 residues. The V and J ends lost 4 bases and 2 bases respectively, with 9 bases between them. CDR1 MNHEY and CDR2 SMNVEV come from the germline V gene (reference sequence). CDR3 nucleotide sequence: TGTGCCAGCAGTTACAGGGCCGCCTACGAGCAGTACTTC. This translates into CASSYRAAYEQYF.

V is TRBV23-1 and J is TRBJ2-7; perhaps D is TRBD1 or TRBD2 (5 bases each). TRBV23-1 is treated as an ORF (open reading frame) with a function not yet certain. There are 13 residues in the CDR3. V lost 1 base and J lost 6, with 10 bases in between. Written as DNA, the CDR3 is TGCGCCAGCAGTCAATATTCGGGACGCGAGCAGTACTTC. Protein product: CASSQYSGREQYF.

CDR3 sequence reads: CASSFPDRPNGELFF. CDR3 coding DNA: TGTGCCAGCAGCTTTCCGGACCGGCCTAACGGGGAGCTGTTTTTT. The chain couples TRBV7-7 to TRBJ2-2; D gene unclear. This CDR3 region has 15 residues. V was pared by 3 bases and J by 7 bases, with 15 bases between. The germline gives CDR1 SSHAT, CDR2 FNYEAQ (reference sequence).

This chain uses TRBV4-3 with TRBJ2-1, with D possibly TRBD1 on 6 matching bases. This CDR3 has 16 amino acids. Germline CDR1 and CDR2: LGHNA and YSLEER. V lost 0 bases and J 4 bases, leaving 13 bases between the germline ends. Written as DNA, the CDR3 is TGCGCCAGCAGCCAAGAGGCCACAGGGAAGTACAATGAGCAGTTCTTC. It yields the protein CASSQEATGKYNEQFF.

This sequence joins TRBV9 and TRBJ1-4, with D maybe TRBD1 (6 bases). Germline CDR1 reads SGDLS; CDR2 reads YYNGEE. V lost 3 bases to trimming and J lost 8 bases, with 17 bases between them. This CDR3 spans 15 amino acids. CDR3 sequence (DNA): TGTGCCAGCAGCGCCAGGGGAACAGGGACCGAAAAACTGTTTTTT. It codes for CASSARGTGTEKLFF.

The rearrangement links TRBV4-1 to TRBJ2-7; D tentatively reads TRBD1 or TRBD2 (6 bases each). V shed 3 bases and J shed 3 bases, with 12 bases lying between them. The CDR3 length is 14 residues. From germline, CDR1 is MGHRA and CDR2 YSYEKL. The CDR3 here is CASSHIGGLYEQYF. As DNA, the CDR3 is TGCGCCAGCAGCCACATAGGGGGGCTCTACGAGCAGTACTTC.

This rearrangement joins TRBV13 to TRBJ2-2; TRBD2 aligns across 8 bases. The ends lost 0 bases at V and 3 bases at J; junction bases unmatched: 3. CDR3 length: 16 amino acids. The germline CDR1 and CDR2 sequences are PRHDT and FYEKMQ (reference sequence). CDR3 residues: CASSLGGLVHTGELFF. CDR3 sequence (DNA): TGTGCCAGCAGCTTAGGGGGACTAGTGCACACCGGGGAGCTGTTTTTT.

The chain links TRBV6-6 to TRBJ2-1, with TRBD2 matching 8 bases. V dropped 6 bases and J dropped 7; count of bases not matched to a gene: 8. Germline V CDR1 and CDR2: MNHNY, SVGAGI (reference sequence). The CDR3 runs 14 residues. The CDR3 nucleotides read TGTGCCAGCAGGCCGGGACTAGGGGGAAATGAGCAGTTCTTC. As protein: CASRPGLGGNEQFF.